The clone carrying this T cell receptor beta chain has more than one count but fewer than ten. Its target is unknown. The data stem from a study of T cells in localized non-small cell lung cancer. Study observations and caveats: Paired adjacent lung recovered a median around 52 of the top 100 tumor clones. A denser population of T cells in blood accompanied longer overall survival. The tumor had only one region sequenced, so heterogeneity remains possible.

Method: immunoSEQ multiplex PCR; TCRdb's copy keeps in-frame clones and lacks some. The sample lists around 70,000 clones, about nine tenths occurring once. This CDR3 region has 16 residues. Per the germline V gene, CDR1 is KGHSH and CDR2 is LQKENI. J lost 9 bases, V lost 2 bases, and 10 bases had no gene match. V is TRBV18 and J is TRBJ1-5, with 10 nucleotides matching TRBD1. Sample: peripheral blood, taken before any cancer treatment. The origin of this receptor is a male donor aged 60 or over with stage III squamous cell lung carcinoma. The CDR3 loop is CASSPVSGQGSPPQHF. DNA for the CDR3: TGTGCCAGCTCACCAGTTTCGGGACAGGGGAGCCCGCCCCAGCATTTT. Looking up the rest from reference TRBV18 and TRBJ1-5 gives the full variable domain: NAGVMQNPRHLVRRRGQEARLRCSPMKGHSHVYWYRQLPEEGLKFMVYLQKENIIDESGMPKERFSAEFPKEGPSILRIQQVVRGDSAAYFCASSPVSGQGSPPQHFGDGTRLSIL.